Below, 3 T cell receptor beta chains from the same sample are listed, as sequenced in a study of CD8+ T cells in alopecia areata. Once RNA had been extracted, it was reverse transcribed into cDNA to act as the sequencing template. TCRdb's copy holds only in-frame clones and misses some; the assay was immunoSEQ multiplex PCR. The sample includes under 250,000 clones, 57% of them seen just once. Sample: CD4+ T cells sorted from blood, taken at week 0. All receptors derive from a human donor with alopecia areata.

The chain couples TRBV30 to TRBJ2-6; 7 positions match TRBD1. V shed 1 base, J shed 0 bases, and the junction held 3 bases outside the gene matches. Per germline, CDR1 GTSNPN and CDR2 SVGIG (reference sequence). This CDR3 comprises 16 residues. The CDR3 loop is CAWSATGFSGANVLTF. As DNA, the CDR3 is TGTGCCTGGAGTGCGACAGGGTTCTCTGGGGCCAACGTCCTGACTTTC.

This clone was found a few times. CDR3 region: CASSPPLGGGSYNEQFF. The CDR3 DNA reads TGCGCCAGCAGCCCACCCCTTGGCGGTGGATCCTACAATGAGCAGTTCTTC. This chain connects TRBV5-1 to TRBJ2-1; D is ambiguous. CDR3 length: 17 amino acids. CDR1 SGHRS and CDR2 YFSETQ come from the germline V gene. Trimming cost V 4 bases and J 1 base, with 18 bases left between them.

The chain links TRBV2 to TRBJ2-3; D might be TRBD2 (6 bases). This CDR3 region has 13 residues. Trimming shortened V by 9 bases and J by 2 bases, and 12 bases separated the two germline ends. Germline values: CDR1 SNHLY, CDR2 FYNNEI. CDR3 DNA sequence: TGTGCCAGTATTCGGGACTTCACAGATACGCAGTATTTT. The encoded protein is CASIRDFTDTQYF.